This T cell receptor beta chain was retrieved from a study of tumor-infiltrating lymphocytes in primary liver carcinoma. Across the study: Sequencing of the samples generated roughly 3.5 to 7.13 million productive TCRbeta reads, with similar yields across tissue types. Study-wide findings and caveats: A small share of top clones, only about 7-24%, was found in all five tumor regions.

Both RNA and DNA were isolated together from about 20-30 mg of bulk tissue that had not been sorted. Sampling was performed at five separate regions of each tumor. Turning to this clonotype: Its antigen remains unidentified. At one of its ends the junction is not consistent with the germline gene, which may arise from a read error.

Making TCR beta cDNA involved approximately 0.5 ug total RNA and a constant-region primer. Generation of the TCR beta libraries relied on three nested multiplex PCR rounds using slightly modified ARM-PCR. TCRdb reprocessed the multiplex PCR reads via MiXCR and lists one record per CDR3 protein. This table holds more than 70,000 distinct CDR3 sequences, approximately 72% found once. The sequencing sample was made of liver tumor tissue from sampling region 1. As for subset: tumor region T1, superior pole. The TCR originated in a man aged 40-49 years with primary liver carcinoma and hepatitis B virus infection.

The CDR3 nucleotides are TGTGTCAGCAGCTTGACAAGCGAGCAGTACTTC. Encoded protein: CVSSLTSEQYF. The rearrangement links TRBV11-2 to TRBJ2-7; no firm D call. This CDR3 is 11 amino acids long. Germline CDR1 reads SGHAT; CDR2 reads FQNNGV.